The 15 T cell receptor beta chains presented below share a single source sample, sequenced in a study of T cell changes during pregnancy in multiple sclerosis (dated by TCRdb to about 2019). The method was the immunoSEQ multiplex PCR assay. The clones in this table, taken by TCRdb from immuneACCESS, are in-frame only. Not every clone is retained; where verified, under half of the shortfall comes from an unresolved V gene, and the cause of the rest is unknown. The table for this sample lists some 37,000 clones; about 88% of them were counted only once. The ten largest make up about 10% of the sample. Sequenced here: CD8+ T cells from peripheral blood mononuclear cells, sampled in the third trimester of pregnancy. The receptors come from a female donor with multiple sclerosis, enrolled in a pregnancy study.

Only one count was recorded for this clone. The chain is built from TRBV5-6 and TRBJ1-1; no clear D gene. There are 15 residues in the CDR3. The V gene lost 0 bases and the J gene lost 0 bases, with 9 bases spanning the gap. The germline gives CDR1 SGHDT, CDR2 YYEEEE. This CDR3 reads CASSLGSALNTEAFF. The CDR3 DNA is TGTGCCAGCAGCTTGGGTAGTGCGTTGAACACTGAAGCTTTCTTT.

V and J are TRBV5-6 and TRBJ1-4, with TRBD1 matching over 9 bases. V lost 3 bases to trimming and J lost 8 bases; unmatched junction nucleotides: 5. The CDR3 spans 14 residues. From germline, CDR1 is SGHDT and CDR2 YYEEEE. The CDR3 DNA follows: TGTGCCAGCAGCTACGGGACAGGGAGCGAAAAACTGTTTTTT. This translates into CASSYGTGSEKLFF.

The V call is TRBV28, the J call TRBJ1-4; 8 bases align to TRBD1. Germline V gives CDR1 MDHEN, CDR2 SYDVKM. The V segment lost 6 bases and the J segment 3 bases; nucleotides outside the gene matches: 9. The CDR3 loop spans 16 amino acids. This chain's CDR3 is CASRRYQGAANEKLFF. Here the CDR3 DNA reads TGTGCCAGCAGGCGCTATCAGGGGGCGGCTAATGAAAAACTGTTTTTT.

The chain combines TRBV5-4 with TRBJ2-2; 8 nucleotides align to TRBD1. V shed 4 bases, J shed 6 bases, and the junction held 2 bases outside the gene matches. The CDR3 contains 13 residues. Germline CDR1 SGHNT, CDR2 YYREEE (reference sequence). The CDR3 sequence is CASSDRGPGELFF. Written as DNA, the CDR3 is TGTGCCAGCAGCGACAGGGGTCCCGGGGAGCTGTTTTTT.

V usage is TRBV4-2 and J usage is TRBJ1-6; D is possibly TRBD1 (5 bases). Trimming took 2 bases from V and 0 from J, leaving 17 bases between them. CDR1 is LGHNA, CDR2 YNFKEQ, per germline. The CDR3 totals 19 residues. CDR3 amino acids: CASSQRDSRISSYNSPLHF. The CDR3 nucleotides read TGTGCCAGCAGCCAAAGGGACTCGCGGATAAGCTCCTATAATTCACCCCTCCACTTT.

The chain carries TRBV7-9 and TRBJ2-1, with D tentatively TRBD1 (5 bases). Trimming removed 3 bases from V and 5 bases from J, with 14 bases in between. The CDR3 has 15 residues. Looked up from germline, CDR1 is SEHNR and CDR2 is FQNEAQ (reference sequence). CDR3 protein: CASSFRQPLDNEQFF. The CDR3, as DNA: TGTGCCAGCAGCTTCAGACAGCCACTTGACAATGAGCAGTTCTTC.

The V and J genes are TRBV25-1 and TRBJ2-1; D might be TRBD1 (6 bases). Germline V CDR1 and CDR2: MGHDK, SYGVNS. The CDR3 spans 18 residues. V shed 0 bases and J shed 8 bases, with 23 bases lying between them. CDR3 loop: CASSEYSANEAGEYEQFF. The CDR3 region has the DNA TGTGCCAGCAGTGAATACAGTGCCAACGAGGCAGGGGAGTATGAGCAGTTCTTC.

The CDR3, as DNA: TGCGCCAGCAGCTGGCGCAGGGGCAATGAAGCTTTCTTT. Encoded protein: CASSWRRGNEAFF. The V call is TRBV5-1, the J call TRBJ1-1; weak D call: TRBD1 (6 bases). Germline CDR1 reads SGHRS; CDR2 reads YFSETQ. The CDR3 extends over 13 amino acids. Trimming left V 3 bases short and J 7 bases short, with 13 bases between.

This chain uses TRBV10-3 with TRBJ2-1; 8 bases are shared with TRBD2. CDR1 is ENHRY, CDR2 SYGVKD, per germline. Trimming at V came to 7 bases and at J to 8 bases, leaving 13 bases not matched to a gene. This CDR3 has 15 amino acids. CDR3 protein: CAINSGSGSHDEQFF. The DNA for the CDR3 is TGTGCCATCAACAGCGGGAGTGGGTCCCACGATGAGCAGTTCTTC.

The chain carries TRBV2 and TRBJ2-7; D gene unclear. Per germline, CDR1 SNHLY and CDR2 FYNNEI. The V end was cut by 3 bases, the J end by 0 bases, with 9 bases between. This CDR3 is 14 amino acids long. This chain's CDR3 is CASSDIRLSYEQYF. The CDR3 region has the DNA TGTGCCAGCAGTGATATCCGACTCTCCTACGAGCAGTACTTC.

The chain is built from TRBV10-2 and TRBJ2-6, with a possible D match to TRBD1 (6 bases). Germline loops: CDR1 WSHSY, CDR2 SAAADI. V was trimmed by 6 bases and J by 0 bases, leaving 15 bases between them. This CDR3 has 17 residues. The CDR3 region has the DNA TGCGCCAGCAGGGACTCGACAGGTAGCTCTGGGGCCAACGTCCTGACTTTC. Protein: CASRDSTGSSGANVLTF.

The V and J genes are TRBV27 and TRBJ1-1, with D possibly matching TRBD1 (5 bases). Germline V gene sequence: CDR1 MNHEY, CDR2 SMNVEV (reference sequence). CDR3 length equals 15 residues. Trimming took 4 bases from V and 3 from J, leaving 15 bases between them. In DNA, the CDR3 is TGTGCCAGCAGTTCTCCCCCGGGGGGGTACACTGAAGCTTTCTTT. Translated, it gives CASSSPPGGYTEAFF.

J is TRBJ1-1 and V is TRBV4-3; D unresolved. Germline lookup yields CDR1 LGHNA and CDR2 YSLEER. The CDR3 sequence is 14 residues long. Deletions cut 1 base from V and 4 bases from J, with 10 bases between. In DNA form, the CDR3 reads TGCGCCAGCAGCCAAGCCAAGTGGAGCACTGAAGCTTTCTTT. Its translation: CASSQAKWSTEAFF.

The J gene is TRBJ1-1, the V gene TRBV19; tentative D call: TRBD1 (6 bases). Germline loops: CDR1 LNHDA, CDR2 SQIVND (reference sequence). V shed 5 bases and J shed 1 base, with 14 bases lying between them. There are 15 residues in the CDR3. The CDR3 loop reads CASSVMTGPNTEAFF. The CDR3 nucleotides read TGTGCCAGTAGTGTGATGACAGGCCCGAACACTGAAGCTTTCTTT.

Here the CDR3 reads CASSLTGTEAFF. The CDR3 DNA reads as TGTGCCAGCAGCTTAACTGGCACTGAAGCTTTCTTT. The rearrangement uses TRBV7-9 and TRBJ1-1, with unresolved D. Germline CDR1 SEHNR, CDR2 FQNEAQ (reference sequence). V was pared by 2 bases and J by 4 bases, with 5 bases between. This CDR3 is 12 amino acids long.